This entry describes one T cell receptor beta chain. Its target is not known. This CDR3 has 17 amino acids. V gave up 4 bases and J gave up 2 bases; unmatched junction bases: 6. Germline loops: CDR1 SGHNT, CDR2 YYREEE (reference sequence). Profiling relied on immunoSEQ multiplex PCR, and the TCRdb table lists in-frame clones only, not all of them. The sample has about 1.5 million clones; 98% are singletons. This specimen belongs to a study of shared clonotypes between healthy human individuals. General observations from the study: Donor clonotype sharing was expected to depend on sequencing depth.

This chain connects TRBV5-4 to TRBJ2-3, with 14 bases identical to TRBD2. Sequencing was performed on naive CD4+ T cells sorted from blood. The subset: CD45RA+ positively selected. This clonotype was obtained from a man aged 25-45 years in good health. The CDR3 spells CASSPPTSGRVTDTQYF. The CDR3 DNA is TGTGCCAGCAGCCCCCCGACTAGCGGGAGGGTCACAGATACGCAGTATTTT.